This is a list of T cell receptor beta chains from one sample in a study of blood T cell repertoires in COVID-19. Generated by immunoSEQ multiplex PCR, the TCRdb table keeps only in-frame clones and is missing some. The sample holds 160,000 or so clones, 87% seen once. The sample consisted of peripheral blood. These receptors came from a woman aged 45-65 years with acute or convalescent COVID-19. The CDR3 runs from the conserved cysteine through the conserved F or W. A D gene is named only where the DNA matches it firmly.

J gene: TRBJ1-1
V gene: TRBV18
D gene: NA
CDR3 DNA: TGTGCCAGCTCCTCTCCAGGGAGGGCCACTGAAGCTTTCTTT
CDR3 protein: CASSSPGRATEAFF

J gene: TRBJ1-1
V gene: TRBV7-8
D gene: TRBD1
CDR3 DNA: TGTGCCAGCAGCCCCCAGGGGGCTGAAGCTTTCTTT
CDR3 protein: CASSPQGAEAFF

J gene: TRBJ1-2
V gene: TRBV5-4
D gene: TRBD1
CDR3 DNA: TGTGCCAGCAGCCCGGACAGGGTTGGTGGCTACACCTTC
CDR3 protein: CASSPDRVGGYTF

J gene: TRBJ1-2
V gene: TRBV5-3
D gene: TRBD1
CDR3 DNA: TGTGCCAGAAGCTCCAGGGACAGGCCCTTCTATGGCTACACCTTC
CDR3 protein: CARSSRDRPFYGYTF

J gene: TRBJ2-5
V gene: TRBV19
D gene: NA
CDR3 DNA: TGTGCCAGTGGCGGGGTTGTCGAGACCCAGTACTTC
CDR3 protein: CASGGVVETQYF

J gene: TRBJ2-1
V gene: TRBV7-9
D gene: TRBD2
CDR3 DNA: TGTGCCAGCAGTGTCACTAGCGGGGATGAGCAGTTCTTC
CDR3 protein: CASSVTSGDEQFF

J gene: TRBJ2-5
V gene: TRBV2
D gene: TRBD1
CDR3 DNA: TGTGCCAGCGTACAGGGGGCCCCCTTCCAAGAGACCCAGTACTTC
CDR3 protein: CASVQGAPFQETQYF

J gene: TRBJ2-7
V gene: TRBV5-4
D gene: NA
CDR3 DNA: TGTGCCAGCAGCCTAGACAGGTATCAGGAGAACGAGCAGTACTTC
CDR3 protein: CASSLDRYQENEQYF

J gene: TRBJ2-7
V gene: TRBV27
D gene: NA
CDR3 DNA: TGTGCCAGCAGTTTGGCCAGGGTTGGCTACGAGCAGTACTTC
CDR3 protein: CASSLARVGYEQYF

J gene: TRBJ2-7
V gene: TRBV5-1
D gene: NA
CDR3 DNA: TGCGCCAGCAGCTTGGAAGCGGAGGCCTACGAGCAGTACTTC
CDR3 protein: CASSLEAEAYEQYF

J gene: TRBJ2-1
V gene: TRBV15
D gene: NA
CDR3 DNA: TGTGCCACCAGCAGAGATGGCCGGGGTGACAATGAGCAGTTCTTC
CDR3 protein: CATSRDGRGDNEQFF

J gene: TRBJ1-6
V gene: TRBV2
D gene: TRBD1
CDR3 DNA: TGTGCCAGCAATTCAAACCGGGACAGGAGCACAAGCTCCTATAATTCACCCCTCCACTTT
CDR3 protein: CASNSNRDRSTSSYNSPLHF